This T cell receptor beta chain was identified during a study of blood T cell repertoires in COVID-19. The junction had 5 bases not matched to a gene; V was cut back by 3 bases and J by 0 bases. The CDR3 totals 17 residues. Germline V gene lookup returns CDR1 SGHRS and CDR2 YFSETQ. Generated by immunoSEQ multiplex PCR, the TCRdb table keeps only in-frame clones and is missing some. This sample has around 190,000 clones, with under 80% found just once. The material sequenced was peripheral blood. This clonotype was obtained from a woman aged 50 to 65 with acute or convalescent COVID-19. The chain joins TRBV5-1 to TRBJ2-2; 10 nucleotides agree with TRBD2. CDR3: CASSSHSGRTNTGELFF. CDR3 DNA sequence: TGCGCCAGCAGCTCTCATAGCGGGAGGACGAACACCGGGGAGCTGTTTTTT.